This TCR beta chain was identified during a study of beta chain features in type 1 diabetes. The V gene's germline CDR1 is KGHSH and CDR2 LQKENI. With V trimmed by 3 bases and J by 1 base, 5 bases remained unmatched. The CDR3 loop spans 16 amino acids. This clone was seen only a few times. Sequenced material consisted of expressed TCRB transcripts (all of the isolated RNA was reverse transcribed). Clones were read by immunoSEQ multiplex PCR, and TCRdb kept only the in-frame ones, dropping some. The repertoire holds nearly 250,000 clones, with around 14% as singletons. Material for sequencing was naive CD4+ T cells from blood. V gene TRBV18 combines with J gene TRBJ2-3; 9 bases line up with TRBD2. The TCR sequence derives from a woman aged 40 to 55 in good health. The CDR3 spells CASSPLASGGTDTQYF. CDR3 sequence (DNA): TGTGCCAGCTCACCTCTCGCTAGCGGGGGCACAGATACGCAGTATTTT.